This TCR beta chain is drawn from a study of CD8 T cells in ankylosing spondylitis. The TCR beta libraries were generated through quantitative 5'-RACE incorporating molecular barcodes. TCRdb re-derived calls from the 5' RACE reads in MiXCR, one entry per CDR3 protein. The data hold about 210,000 distinct CDR3 sequences, with roughly 8.2% observed a single time. This clonotype was seen ten or more times. Its antigen remains unidentified. The study's findings and limits: From matched ankylosing spondylitis synovial fluid, disease-linked clones were reportedly recovered at significantly enriched levels.

Germline assignment: CDR1 MNHEY and CDR2 SVGEGT. The CDR3 extends over 20 amino acids. J was trimmed by 0 bases and V by 2 bases; bases with no gene match: 16. The TCR sequence derives from a female donor with ankylosing spondylitis or in good health (not recorded which). The sequenced material came from blood, either unsorted or a sorted T cell fraction (not recorded which). V gene TRBV6-2 or TRBV6-3 combines with J gene TRBJ2-1; 7 bases match TRBD2. CDR3 amino acids: CASSYALSPGTKYSYNEQFF. The DNA for the CDR3 is TGTGCCAGCAGTTACGCACTATCCCCCGGGACTAAGTACTCCTACAATGAGCAGTTCTTC.